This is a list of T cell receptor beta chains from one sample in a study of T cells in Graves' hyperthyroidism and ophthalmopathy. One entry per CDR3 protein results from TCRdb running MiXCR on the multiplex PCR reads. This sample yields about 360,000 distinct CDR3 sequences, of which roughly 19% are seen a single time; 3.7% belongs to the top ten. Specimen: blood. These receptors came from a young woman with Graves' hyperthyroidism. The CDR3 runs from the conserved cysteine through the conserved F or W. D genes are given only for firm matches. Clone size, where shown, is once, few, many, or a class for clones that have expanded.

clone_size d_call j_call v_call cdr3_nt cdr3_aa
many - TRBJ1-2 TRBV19 TGTGCCAGTCTTGACAGTAACTATGGCTACACCTTC CASLDSNYGYTF
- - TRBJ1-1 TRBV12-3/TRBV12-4 TGTGCCAGCAGTTTCTACAGGGTGAACACTGAAGCTTTCTTT CASSFYRVNTEAFF
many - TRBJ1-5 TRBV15 TGTGCCACCAGCAGAGACGGGGGAAGCAATCAGCCCCAGCATTTT CATSRDGGSNQPQHF
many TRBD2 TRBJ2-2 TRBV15 TGTGCCACCAGCAGAGCCCGGAGCGGGGACACCGGGGAGCTGTTTTTT CATSRARSGDTGELFF
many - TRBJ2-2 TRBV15 TGTGCCACCAGCAGGTCGGGACGTAGTGATTACGGGGAGCTGTTTTTT CATSRSGRSDYGELFF
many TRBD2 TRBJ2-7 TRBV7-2 TGTGCCAGCAGCTTAGTTAGCGGGGGATCCTACGAGCAGTACTTC CASSLVSGGSYEQYF
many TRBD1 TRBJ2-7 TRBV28 TGTGCCAGCATCGGGACAGGGGGCTCCTACGAGCAGTACTTC CASIGTGGSYEQYF
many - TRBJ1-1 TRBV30 TGTGCCTGGAAAGGGCCCCAGAGCACTGAAGCTTTCTTT CAWKGPQSTEAFF
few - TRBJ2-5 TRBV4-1 TGCGCCAGCAGCCAATCTACCGTCGGGAGTGGAGAGACCCAGTACTTC CASSQSTVGSGETQYF
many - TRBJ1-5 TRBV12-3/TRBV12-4 TGTGCCAGCAGTTTGGTCGGGGGATCGGGACATCAGCCCCAGCATTTT CASSLVGGSGHQPQHF
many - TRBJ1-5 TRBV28 TGTGCCAGCAGCGGTATGGGGGAGATTACTTATAGCAATCAGCCCCAGCATTTT CASSGMGEITYSNQPQHF
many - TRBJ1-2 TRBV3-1 TGTGCCAGCAGCCTGACAGCTTCTGATGGCTACACCTTC CASSLTASDGYTF
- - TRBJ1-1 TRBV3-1 TGTGCCAGCAGCCAATGGGGTTCCACTGAAGCTTTCTTT CASSQWGSTEAFF
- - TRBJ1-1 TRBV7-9 TGTGCCAGCAGCCCCCGGGACACGAAAATCACTGAAGCTTTCTTT CASSPRDTKITEAFF
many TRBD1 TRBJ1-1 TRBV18 TGTGCCAGCTCACCACCGTCGGGACAGAGGAACACTGAAGCTTTCTTT CASSPPSGQRNTEAFF
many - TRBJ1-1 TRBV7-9 TGTGCCAGCAGCTCGCGGGACACTGAAGCTTTCTTT CASSSRDTEAFF